The 20 T cell receptor beta chains listed next were all sequenced from one sample in a study of blood T cell repertoires in COVID-19. Produced via immunoSEQ multiplex PCR; TCRdb's table is partial and in-frame only. This table holds more than 250,000 clones, around nine tenths found once. Sequences were obtained from PBMCs or T cells enriched from blood (not recorded which). These receptors were taken from a young woman who had recovered from COVID-19.

The chain is built from TRBV5-1 and TRBJ2-7; 12 bases line up with TRBD1. Germline V gene sequence: CDR1 SGHRS, CDR2 YFSETQ. Unmatched junction bases numbered 14, after V lost 2 bases and J lost 5 bases. This CDR3 region has 18 residues. In DNA form, the CDR3 reads TGCGCCAGCAGCTTTGGGACAGGGGGCCCCCCGCTTGAGGACGAGCAGTACTTC. It codes for CASSFGTGGPPLEDEQYF. Drawing the rest from reference TRBV5-1 and TRBJ2-7, the complete variable domain is KAGVTQTPRYLIKTRGQQVTLSCSPISGHRSVSWYQQTPGQGLQFLFEYFSETQRNKGNFPGRFSGRQFSNSRSEMNVSTLELGDSALYLCASSFGTGGPPLEDEQYFGPGTRLTVT.

This clone was counted a single time. The chain employs TRBV7-3 and TRBJ2-3, with a tentative D call TRBD1 (5 bases). CDR1 SGHTA and CDR2 FQGTGA come from the germline V gene. The CDR3 extends over 15 amino acids. Deletions cut 3 bases from V and 0 bases from J, with 10 bases between. The chain's CDR3 is CASSFQGASTDTQYF. As DNA, the CDR3 is TGTGCCAGCAGCTTCCAGGGCGCTAGCACAGATACGCAGTATTTT. The variable domain in full, completed from reference TRBV7-3 and TRBJ2-3, reads GAGVSQTPSNKVTEKGKYVELRCDPISGHTALYWYRQSLGQGPEFLIYFQGTGAADDSGLPNDRFFAVRPEGSVSTLKIQRTERGDSAVYLCASSFQGASTDTQYFGPGTRLTVL.

In the case of this clone: Distinct nucleotide sequences in the sample also encode this CDR3. The chain joins TRBV30 to TRBJ2-7; TRBD1 matches at 7 bases. V dropped 1 base and J dropped 3; count of bases not matched to a gene: 0. CDR3 length: 12 amino acids. Germline lookup yields CDR1 GTSNPN and CDR2 SVGIG (reference sequence). CDR3 DNA: TGTGCCTGGAGTGGACAGGGCTACGAGCAGTACTTC. It codes for CAWSGQGYEQYF.

This rearrangement joins TRBV3-1 (or the pseudogene TRBV3-2) to TRBJ2-7; D is perhaps TRBD2 (6 bases). The CDR3 runs to 15 residues. The germline V gene encodes CDR1 LGHDT and CDR2 YNNKEL (reference sequence). The germline V and J ends were trimmed by 2 bases and 0 bases, with 11 bases remaining between them. The CDR3 loop is CASSQYVGGSYEQYF. DNA of the CDR3: TGTGCCAGCAGCCAATATGTGGGAGGCTCCTACGAGCAGTACTTC.

This clone turned up a few times. V gene TRBV10-1 combines with J gene TRBJ2-1, with 10 bases matching TRBD2. Germline CDR1 and CDR2: WNHNN and SYGVQD (reference sequence). There are 16 residues in the CDR3. After removal of 4 bases from V and 8 bases from J, the junction contained 11 bases not matched to a gene. For the CDR3, the DNA is TGCGCCAGCAGTGGGGCTAGCGGGAGTCGGTGGTATGAGCAGTTCTTC. Encoded protein: CASSGASGSRWYEQFF.

The rearrangement links TRBV7-9 to TRBJ2-7; D is ambiguous. Germline loops: CDR1 SEHNR, CDR2 FQNEAQ (reference sequence). Deletions cut 0 bases from V and 0 bases from J, with 6 bases between. The CDR3 runs 14 residues. The CDR3 is CASSLAASSYEQYF. DNA of the CDR3: TGTGCCAGCAGCTTAGCGGCCAGCTCCTACGAGCAGTACTTC. The full variable domain, with the rest looked up from reference TRBV7-9 and TRBJ2-7, is DTGVSQNPRHKITKRGQNVTFRCDPISEHNRLYWYRQTLGQGPEFLTYFQNEAQLEKSRLLSDRFSAERPKGSFSTLEIQRTEQGDSAMYLCASSLAASSYEQYFGPGTRLTVT.

The rearrangement uses TRBV7-9 and TRBJ2-6, with a weak D call TRBD2 (6 bases). The CDR3 length is 16 residues. Germline V lookup: CDR1 SEHNR, CDR2 FQNEAQ (reference sequence). Trimming pared 8 bases from V and 0 bases from J, leaving 14 bases between. The CDR3 loop reads CASGGTLLSGANVLTF. The CDR3 DNA reads as TGTGCCAGCGGAGGGACCCTTCTCTCTGGGGCCAACGTCCTGACTTTC.

The J gene is TRBJ2-1, the V gene TRBV24-1; 10 positions match TRBD1. The CDR3 covers 15 residues. Germline V gene data show CDR1 as KGHDR and CDR2 as SFDVKD. Trimming took 3 bases from V and 7 from J; bases not matched to a gene: 5. The DNA for the CDR3 is TGTGCCACCAGTGATCTACGGACAGGGGGGAATGAGCAGTTCTTC. Its protein is CATSDLRTGGNEQFF.

V usage is TRBV5-5 and J usage is TRBJ1-5; the match to TRBD1 covers 8 bases. V was pared by 3 bases and J by 4 bases, with 6 bases of the junction left unmatched. This CDR3 contains 15 residues. Germline assignment: CDR1 SGHKS and CDR2 YYEKEE (reference sequence). The chain's CDR3 is CASSSGQGQNQPQHF. Here the CDR3 DNA reads TGTGCCAGCAGCTCCGGACAGGGTCAAAATCAGCCCCAGCATTTT.

The chain employs TRBV28 and TRBJ2-5; D not certain. CDR3 size: 13 residues. V lost 1 base to trimming and J lost 8 bases, with 11 bases between them. Looked up from germline, CDR1 is MDHEN and CDR2 is SYDVKM. CDR3 coding DNA: TGTGCCAGCAGTTTATCCCTAAAGTATACCCAGTACTTC. This translates into CASSLSLKYTQYF. The full variable domain, in which reference TRBV28 and TRBJ2-5 provide the parts outside the CDR3, is DVKVTQSSRYLVKRTGEKVFLECVQDMDHENMFWYRQDPGLGLRLIYFSYDVKMKEKGDIPEGYSVSREKKERFSLILESASTNQTSMYLCASSLSLKYTQYFGPGTRLLVL.

This chain connects TRBV4-1 to TRBJ2-5, with D tentatively TRBD1 (5 bases). Deletions cut 2 bases from V and 5 bases from J, with 12 bases between. Germline V gene lookup returns CDR1 MGHRA and CDR2 YSYEKL. This CDR3 is built from 14 residues. Here the CDR3 DNA reads TGCGCCAGCAGCCAAAAAGGGGTCAGTGAGACCCAGTACTTC. Protein sequence: CASSQKGVSETQYF.

The chain carries TRBV5-5 and TRBJ2-7, with 7 positions matching TRBD2. CDR3 length equals 16 residues. The germline CDR1 and CDR2 sequences are SGHKS and YYEKEE (reference sequence). Trimming removed 3 bases from V and 3 bases from J; junction bases left unmatched: 12. CDR3 residues: CASSSYGGTFNYEQYF. CDR3 nucleotide sequence: TGTGCCAGCAGCTCGTACGGGGGGACCTTCAACTACGAGCAGTACTTC.

This clone was detected once. J is TRBJ2-1 and V is TRBV9, with TRBD2 identical over 12 bases. The CDR3 is 18 residues long. V lost 0 bases and J lost 4; bases outside the gene matches: 8. CDR1 is SGDLS and CDR2 is YYNGEE in the germline V gene. CDR3 residues: CASSVGLAGVVPYNEQFF. CDR3 sequence (DNA): TGTGCCAGCAGCGTAGGACTAGCGGGAGTGGTACCGTACAATGAGCAGTTCTTC.

This chain connects TRBV7-8 to TRBJ2-2, with D tentatively TRBD2 (6 bases). V gave up 5 bases and J gave up 7 bases, with 17 bases separating them. This CDR3 has 15 amino acids. Germline lookup yields CDR1 SGHVS and CDR2 FQNEAQ. The CDR3 region has the DNA TGTGCCAGCAGCCCACTAGCAACAAAAAGCGGGGAGCTGTTTTTT. Its protein is CASSPLATKSGELFF.

This clone has more than one count but fewer than ten. The chain uses TRBV27 and TRBJ2-4; tentative D call: TRBD1 (6 bases). This CDR3 is 13 amino acids long. Germline assignment: CDR1 MNHEY and CDR2 SMNVEV (reference sequence). V lost 7 bases, J lost 5 bases, and 12 bases lay in between. The CDR3 coding sequence is TGTGCCAGCACCCCCAGGGGAGAAAACATTCAGTACTTC. Encoded protein: CASTPRGENIQYF.

In this sample, this clone turned up once. The chain joins TRBV29-1 to TRBJ2-7, with TRBD2 as a possible D gene (7 bases). V lost 2 bases and J 2 bases, leaving 16 bases between the germline ends. CDR3 length: 15 amino acids. Per germline, CDR1 SQVTM and CDR2 ANQGSEA. CDR3 sequence (DNA): TGCAGCGTTGAATTGGTTGCGGGGGCCACCTACGAGCAGTACTTC. Its translation: CSVELVAGATYEQYF.

The chain uses TRBV5-6 and TRBJ1-2; D is unresolved. Germline CDR1 and CDR2: SGHDT and YYEEEE. V lost 0 bases to trimming and J lost 2 bases, with 11 bases between them. The CDR3 spans 15 residues. The CDR3 reads CASSLAGDWNYGYTF. CDR3 bases: TGTGCCAGCAGCTTGGCCGGGGATTGGAACTATGGCTACACCTTC.

The V and J genes are TRBV7-2 and TRBJ1-3; D not certain. The V and J ends lost 1 base and 0 bases respectively, with 7 bases between them. The CDR3 runs 15 residues. Germline values: CDR1 SGHTA, CDR2 FQGNSA. CDR3 loop: CASSLVRSSGNTIYF. Here the CDR3 DNA reads TGTGCCAGCAGCTTAGTCCGTTCCTCTGGAAACACCATATATTTT.

This clone appeared once. V usage is TRBV5-1 and J usage is TRBJ1-4; D gene ambiguous. This CDR3 has 15 residues. V shed 4 bases and J shed 0 bases, with 10 bases lying between them. CDR1 SGHRS and CDR2 YFSETQ come from the germline V gene. In DNA form, the CDR3 reads TGCGCCAGCAGCCCTAACAGTGCAACTAATGAAAAACTGTTTTTT. Translating gives CASSPNSATNEKLFF.

This clone was recorded only once. The J gene is TRBJ2-1, the V gene TRBV7-2; perhaps TRBD2 as D (6 bases). The CDR3 has 13 residues. Germline V gene sequence: CDR1 SGHTA, CDR2 FQGNSA. The ends were cut back, 5 bases at V and 7 bases at J, with 12 bases in the middle. CDR3 nucleotides: TGTGCCAGCAGCCAGGGACTGTGGAATGAGCAGTTCTTC. This codes for CASSQGLWNEQFF.